The entry that follows covers one T cell receptor (beta chain) sequence. The record originates from a study of spatial heterogeneity in lung cancer. As for time point: sample taken at primary tumor resection. Material for sequencing was whole RNA from tumor, nontumor lung or frozen PBMC, left unsorted. Donation came from 70 or so patients with untreated early-stage non-small cell lung cancer. One entry per CDR3 protein results from TCRdb running MiXCR on the 5' RACE reads. Among some 87,000 distinct CDR3 sequences, around 8.6% were seen once, and the ten largest hold 6.9%. The CDR3 totals 15 residues. The V gene lost 0 bases and the J gene lost 3 bases, with 9 bases spanning the gap. Germline loops: CDR1 LNHNV, CDR2 YYDKDF (reference sequence).

The sequence came from a male donor with early-stage non-small cell lung cancer. Sample: PBMCs, taken at surgery. The chain combines TRBV15 with TRBJ2-4; no firm D call. The CDR3 loop is CATSRDAADKNIQYF. CDR3 nucleotide sequence: TGTGCCACCAGCAGAGATGCGGCGGACAAAAACATTCAGTACTTC.